These 7 T cell receptor beta chains came from one sample sequenced in a study of CD8 T cells in ankylosing spondylitis. Findings and caveats of the study: Eight or nine highly homologous variants formed a TCR beta motif that appeared characteristic of ankylosing spondylitis blood.

A single record per CDR3 protein comes from TCRdb applying MiXCR to the 5' RACE reads. The sample has some 800,000 distinct CDR3 sequences, about 11% seen once. For these receptors, no antigen is known. Source material: blood, either unsorted or a sorted T cell fraction (not recorded which). The receptors derive from a male donor with ankylosing spondylitis.

In its sample, this clonotype was seen a few times. A junction boundary mismatches the germline segment, possibly from a read error. The genes are TRBV20-1 and TRBJ2-1, with unresolved D. CDR3 size: 12 residues. Germline CDR1 is DFQATT and CDR2 is SNEGSKA (reference sequence). The CDR3 DNA follows: TGCAGTGCTAGCCCCTCCAACAATGAGCAGTTCTTC. Protein sequence: CSASPSNNEQFF.

This clonotype showed up just a few times. At one end, the junction sequence differs from germline, possibly due to a read error. CDR3 amino acids: CSARATGGQSF. Written as DNA, the CDR3 is TGCAGTGCAAGGGCAACGGGAGGACAAAGCTTC. The chain has TRBV20-1 and TRBJ2-1, with 7 bases matching TRBD2. The CDR3 is made up of 11 amino acids. CDR1 is DFQATT, CDR2 SNEGSKA, per germline (reference sequence).

This clonotype was counted between two and nine times. The chain recombines TRBV6-5 with TRBJ1-4; D unresolved. The CDR3 spans 15 residues. V lost 0 bases to trimming and J lost 10 bases, with 15 bases between them. Germline V gene data show CDR1 as MNHEY and CDR2 as SVGAGI. The CDR3, as DNA: TGTGCCAGCAGTTACTCGAAACAAACTTTAGTAAAACTGTTTTTT. Its translation is CASSYSKQTLVKLFF.

The genes are TRBV12-3 or TRBV12-4 and TRBJ2-3, with 10 bases lining up with TRBD2. The CDR3 consists of 15 residues. Trimming removed 6 bases from V and 1 base from J; junction bases left unmatched: 4. CDR3 bases: TGTGCCAGCAGATACGGGACTAGCGGCACAGATACGCAGTATTTT. Translating gives CASRYGTSGTDTQYF.

This clonotype has ten or more counts. CDR3 residues: CSAGTGYGYTF. The CDR3 DNA follows: TGCAGTGCTGGGACAGGCTATGGCTACACCTTC. The rearrangement links TRBV20-1 to TRBJ1-2; 8 positions match TRBD1. The CDR3 runs 11 residues. The V gene end was trimmed by 5 bases and the J gene end by 4 bases; junction bases not matched to a gene: 0. CDR1 and CDR2 from the germline V gene are DFQATT and SNEGSKA (reference sequence).

This clonotype was counted between two and nine times. The CDR3 DNA reads TGTGCCAGCAGCGGAGGAGGGGGCCTTGGCACTGAAGCTTTCTTT. Amino acids: CASSGGGGLGTEAFF. The chain combines TRBV5-6 with TRBJ1-1; 7 bases line up with TRBD1. Per germline, CDR1 SGHDT and CDR2 YYEEEE. V dropped 4 bases and J dropped 4; count of bases not matched to a gene: 10. The CDR3 totals 15 residues. The complete variable domain, with remaining parts taken from reference TRBV5-6 and TRBJ1-1, reads DAGVTQSPTHLIKTRGQQVTLRCSPKSGHDTVSWYQQALGQGPQFIFQYYEEEERQRGNFPDRFSGHQFPNYSSELNVNALLLGDSALYLCASSGGGGLGTEAFFGQGTRLTVV.

In this sample, this clonotype turned up a few times. This chain joins TRBV5-6 and TRBJ2-1, with D uncertain. CDR1 is SGHDT and CDR2 is YYEEEE in the germline V gene. This CDR3 spans 16 amino acids. Trimming shortened V by 5 bases and J by 1 base, and 16 bases separated the two germline ends. The CDR3 DNA follows: TGTGCCAGCAGGCAAATAGGACGGCTTTCCTACAATGAGCAGTTCTTC. It encodes CASRQIGRLSYNEQFF.